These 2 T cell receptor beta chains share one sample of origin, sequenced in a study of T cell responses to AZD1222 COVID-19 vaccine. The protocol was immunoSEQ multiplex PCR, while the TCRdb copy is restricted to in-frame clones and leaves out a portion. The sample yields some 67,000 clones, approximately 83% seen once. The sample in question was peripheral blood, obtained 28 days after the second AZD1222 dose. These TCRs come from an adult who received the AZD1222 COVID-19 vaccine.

The CDR3 protein is CASETGENTEAFF. The CDR3 DNA reads TGTGCCAGTGAGACAGGCGAGAACACTGAAGCTTTCTTT. The chain links TRBV6-5 to TRBJ1-1; TRBD1 might be the D (6 bases). CDR3 length: 13 amino acids. Trimming stripped 9 bases from V and 1 base from J, with 12 bases between. The germline gives CDR1 MNHEY, CDR2 SVGAGI.

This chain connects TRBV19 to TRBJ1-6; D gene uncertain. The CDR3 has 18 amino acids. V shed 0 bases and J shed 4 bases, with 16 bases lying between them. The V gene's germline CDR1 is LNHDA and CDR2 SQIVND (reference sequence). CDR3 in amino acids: CASSIERPSRGYNSPLHF. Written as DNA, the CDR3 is TGTGCCAGTAGTATAGAACGCCCCTCAAGAGGATATAATTCACCCCTCCACTTT.